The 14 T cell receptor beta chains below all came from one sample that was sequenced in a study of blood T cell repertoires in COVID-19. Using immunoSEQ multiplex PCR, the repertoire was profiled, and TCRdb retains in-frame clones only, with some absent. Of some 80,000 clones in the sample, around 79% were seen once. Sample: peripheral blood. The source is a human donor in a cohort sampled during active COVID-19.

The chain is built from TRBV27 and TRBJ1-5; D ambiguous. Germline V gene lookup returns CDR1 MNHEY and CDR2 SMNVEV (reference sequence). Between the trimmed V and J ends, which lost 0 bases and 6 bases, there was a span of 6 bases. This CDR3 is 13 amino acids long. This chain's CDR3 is CASSLSEVQPQHF. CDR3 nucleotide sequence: TGTGCCAGCAGTTTATCCGAGGTTCAGCCCCAGCATTTT.

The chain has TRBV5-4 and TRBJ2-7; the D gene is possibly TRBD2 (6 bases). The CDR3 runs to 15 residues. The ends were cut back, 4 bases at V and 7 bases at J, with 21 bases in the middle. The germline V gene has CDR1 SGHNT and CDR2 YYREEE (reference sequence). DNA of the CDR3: TGTGCCAGCAGCCCTCGCGGGACCCTTAAAGGGGAGCAGTACTTC. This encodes CASSPRGTLKGEQYF.

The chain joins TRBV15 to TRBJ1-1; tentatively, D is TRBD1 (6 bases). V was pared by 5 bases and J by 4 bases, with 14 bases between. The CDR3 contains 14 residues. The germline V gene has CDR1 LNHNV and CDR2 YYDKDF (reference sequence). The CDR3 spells CATSSRGATTEAFF. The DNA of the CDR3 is TGTGCCACCAGCTCCCGGGGGGCGACCACTGAAGCTTTCTTT.

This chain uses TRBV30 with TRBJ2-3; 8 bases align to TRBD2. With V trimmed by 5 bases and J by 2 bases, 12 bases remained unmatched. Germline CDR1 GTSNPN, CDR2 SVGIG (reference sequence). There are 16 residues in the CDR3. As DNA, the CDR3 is TGTGCCTGGGCCTACCCGCGGGGGGATTTCACAGATACGCAGTATTTT. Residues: CAWAYPRGDFTDTQYF.

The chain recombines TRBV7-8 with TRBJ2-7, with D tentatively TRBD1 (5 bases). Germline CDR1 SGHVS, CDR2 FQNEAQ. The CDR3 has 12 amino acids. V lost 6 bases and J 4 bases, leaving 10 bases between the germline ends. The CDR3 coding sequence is TGTGCCAGCAGGGCAGGGTTTTACGAGCAGTACTTC. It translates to CASRAGFYEQYF. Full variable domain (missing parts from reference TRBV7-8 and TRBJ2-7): GAGVSQSPRYKVAKRGQDVALRCDPISGHVSLFWYQQALGQGPEFLTYFQNEAQLDKSGLPSDRFFAERPEGSVSTLKIQRTQQEDSAVYLCASRAGFYEQYFGPGTRLTVT.

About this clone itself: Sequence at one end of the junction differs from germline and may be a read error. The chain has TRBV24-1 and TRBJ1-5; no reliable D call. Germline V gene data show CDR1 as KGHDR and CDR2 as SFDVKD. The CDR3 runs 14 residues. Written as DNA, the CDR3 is TGTGCCACCAGTGAACACACTAGCGATCAGCCCCAGCATTTT. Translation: CATSEHTSDQPQHF.

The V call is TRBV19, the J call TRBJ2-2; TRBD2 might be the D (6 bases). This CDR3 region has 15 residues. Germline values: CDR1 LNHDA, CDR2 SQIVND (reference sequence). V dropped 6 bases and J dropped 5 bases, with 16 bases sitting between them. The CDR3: CASRPLGAGTGELFF. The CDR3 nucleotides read TGTGCCAGTAGGCCGCTGGGAGCGGGTACCGGGGAGCTGTTTTTT.

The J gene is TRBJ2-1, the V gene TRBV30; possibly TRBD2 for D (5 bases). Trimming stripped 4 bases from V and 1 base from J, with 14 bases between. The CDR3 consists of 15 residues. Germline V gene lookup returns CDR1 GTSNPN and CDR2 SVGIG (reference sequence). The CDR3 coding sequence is TGTGCCTGGAAAGCGGCTAGCTGGTCCTACAATGAGCAGTTCTTC. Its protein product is CAWKAASWSYNEQFF. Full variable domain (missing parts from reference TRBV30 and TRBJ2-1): SQTIHQWPATLVQPVGSPLSLECTVEGTSNPNLYWYRQAAGRGLQLLFYSVGIGQISSEVPQNLSASRPQDRQFILSSKKLLLSDSGFYLCAWKAASWSYNEQFFGPGTRLTVL.

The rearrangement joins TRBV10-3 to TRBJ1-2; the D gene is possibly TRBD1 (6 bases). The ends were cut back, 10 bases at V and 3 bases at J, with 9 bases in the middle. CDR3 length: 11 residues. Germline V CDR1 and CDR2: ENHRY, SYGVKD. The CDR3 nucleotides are TGTGCCACAGGGGTCGACTATGGCTACACCTTC. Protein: CATGVDYGYTF.

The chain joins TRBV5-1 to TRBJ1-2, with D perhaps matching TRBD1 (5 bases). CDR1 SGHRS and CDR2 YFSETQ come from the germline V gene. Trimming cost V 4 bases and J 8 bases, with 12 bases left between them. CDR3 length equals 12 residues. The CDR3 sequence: CASSPGGGGYTF. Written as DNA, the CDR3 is TGCGCCAGCAGCCCCGGGGGTGGAGGCTACACCTTC.

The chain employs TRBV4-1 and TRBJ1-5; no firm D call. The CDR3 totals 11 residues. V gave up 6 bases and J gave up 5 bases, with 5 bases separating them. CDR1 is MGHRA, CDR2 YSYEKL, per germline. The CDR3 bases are TGCGCCAGCAGGCCGGATCAGCCCCAGCATTTT. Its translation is CASRPDQPQHF.

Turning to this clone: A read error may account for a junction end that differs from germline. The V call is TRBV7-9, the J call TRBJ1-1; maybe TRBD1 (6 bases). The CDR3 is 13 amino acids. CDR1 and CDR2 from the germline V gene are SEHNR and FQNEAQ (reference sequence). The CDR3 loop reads CASSPGTNNEAFF. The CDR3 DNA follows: TGTGCCAGCAGCCCCGGGACAAACAATGAAGCTTTCTTT.

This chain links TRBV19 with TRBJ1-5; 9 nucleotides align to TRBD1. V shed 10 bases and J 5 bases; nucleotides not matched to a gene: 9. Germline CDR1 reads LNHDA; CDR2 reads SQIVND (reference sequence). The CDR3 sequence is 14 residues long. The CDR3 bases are TGTGCCACCCGAATGTGGACAGGGGATCAGCCCCAGCATTTT. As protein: CATRMWTGDQPQHF.

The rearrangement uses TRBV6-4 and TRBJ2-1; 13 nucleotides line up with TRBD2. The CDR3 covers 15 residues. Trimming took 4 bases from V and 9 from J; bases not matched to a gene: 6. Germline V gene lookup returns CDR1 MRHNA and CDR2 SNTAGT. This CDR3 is CASSATSGRRGEQFF. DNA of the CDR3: TGTGCCAGCAGTGCGACTAGCGGGAGGAGGGGTGAGCAGTTCTTC.